One sample yielded the 31 T cell receptor beta chains listed below, sequenced in a study of CD8 T cells in ankylosing spondylitis. TCRdb re-called the 5' RACE reads through MiXCR, storing one row per CDR3 protein. The sample yields around 180,000 distinct CDR3 sequences, around 13% seen once. The sequencing input was blood, either unsorted or a sorted T cell fraction (not recorded which). These receptors were collected from a female donor with ankylosing spondylitis or in good health (not recorded which).

Concerning this clonotype itself: One junction end does not reproduce the germline sequence, and a read error may be involved. The CDR3 loop reads CARSSTTVNTGELFF. CDR3 nucleotides: TGTGCCCGCAGTTCCACGACAGTAAACACCGGGGAGCTGTTTTTT. The V and J genes are TRBV12-3 or TRBV12-4 and TRBJ2-2; tentatively, D is TRBD1 (5 bases). The length of the CDR3 is 15 residues.

In the case of this clonotype: At one of its ends the junction is not consistent with the germline gene, which may arise from a read error. The chain combines TRBV6-5 with TRBJ1-1; TRBD1 aligns across 9 bases. Germline V lookup: CDR1 MNHEY, CDR2 SVGAGI. The CDR3 consists of 15 residues. This chain's CDR3 is CVSSYSTGGNTEAFF. CDR3 coding DNA: TGTGTCAGCAGTTACTCGACAGGGGGGAACACTGAAGCTTTCTTT.

This clonotype was found many times. The chain employs TRBV12-3 or TRBV12-4 and TRBJ2-7, with D tentatively TRBD1 (6 bases). The V gene lost 4 bases and the J gene lost 3 bases, with 13 bases spanning the gap. CDR3 length: 14 amino acids. The CDR3 spells CASSSPTGGYEQYF. The CDR3 bases are TGTGCCAGCAGTTCACCGACAGGTGGCTACGAGCAGTACTTC.

This sequence joins TRBV7-8 and TRBJ2-3; possibly TRBD2 for D (5 bases). The germline V gene has CDR1 SGHVS and CDR2 FQNEAQ. This CDR3 has 14 residues. V lost 5 bases, J lost 6 bases, and 15 bases lay in between. CDR3 nucleotides: TGTGCCAGCAGCACGTGGAGAGGGCCGGATACGCAGTATTTT. It yields the protein CASSTWRGPDTQYF. The whole variable domain, filled in from reference TRBV7-8 and TRBJ2-3, reads GAGVSQSPRYKVAKRGQDVALRCDPISGHVSLFWYQQALGQGPEFLTYFQNEAQLDKSGLPSDRFFAERPEGSVSTLKIQRTQQEDSAVYLCASSTWRGPDTQYFGPGTRLTVL.

This clonotype was detected ten times or more. The genes are TRBV12-3 or TRBV12-4 and TRBJ1-1; D is perhaps TRBD1 (5 bases). The CDR3 has 13 residues. V lost 6 bases and J 10 bases, leaving 18 bases between the germline ends. CDR3 in DNA: TGTGCCAGCAGCCCTGGGGGGGGATCACTAGCTTTCTTT. It encodes CASSPGGGSLAFF.

In this sample, this clonotype turned up many times. V usage is TRBV12-3 or TRBV12-4 and J usage is TRBJ2-2; unclear D gene. V lost 3 bases to trimming and J lost 5 bases, with 4 bases between them. The CDR3 totals 12 residues. CDR3 DNA: TGTGCCAGCAGTTTTGAAACCGGGGAGCTGTTTTTT. This sequence encodes CASSFETGELFF.

As for this clonotype: This may be a read error: a much more frequent sequence differs by one nucleotide. V usage is TRBV2 and J usage is TRBJ2-1; weak D call: TRBD2 (5 bases). Germline V gene sequence: CDR1 SNHLY, CDR2 FYNNEI. The length of the CDR3 is 14 residues. V lost 2 bases and J 7 bases, leaving 12 bases between the germline ends. The CDR3 here is CASSESNAGNEQFF. CDR3 sequence (DNA): TGTGCCAGCAGTGAAAGTAATGCGGGTAATGAGCAGTTCTTC.

This clonotype has at least ten counts. The chain carries TRBV12-3 or TRBV12-4 and TRBJ2-1; 12 bases agree with TRBD1. This CDR3 contains 20 residues. Trimming took 7 bases from V and 4 from J; bases not matched to a gene: 20. CDR3 amino acids: CASTQSGTGGGLAAYNEQFF. The CDR3 DNA follows: TGTGCCAGCACCCAATCCGGGACAGGGGGCGGGCTAGCGGCATACAATGAGCAGTTCTTC.

This clonotype was seen at least ten times. The chain uses TRBV6-4 and TRBJ2-2; 7 bases match TRBD1. CDR3 length: 13 residues. With 0 bases clipped from V and 8 bases from J, the junction kept 0 bases outside the gene matches. Germline CDR1 MRHNA, CDR2 SNTAGT. In nucleotides, the CDR3 is TGTGCCAGCAGTGACTCGGACAGGGGGGAGCTGTTTTTT. This sequence encodes CASSDSDRGELFF.

This clonotype was seen repeatedly, ten times or more. The chain links TRBV12-3 or TRBV12-4 to TRBJ2-5; the D gene could be TRBD1 or TRBD2 (5 bases each). CDR3 length equals 14 residues. The V and J ends lost 6 bases and 3 bases respectively, with 14 bases between them. The CDR3 sequence: CASRRDLMEETQYF. The DNA for the CDR3 is TGTGCCAGCAGACGGGACCTGATGGAAGAGACCCAGTACTTC.

The rearrangement uses TRBV7-6 and TRBJ2-7, with D possibly being TRBD1 or TRBD2 (5 bases each). The CDR3 totals 12 residues. The germline V gene encodes CDR1 SGHVS and CDR2 FNYEAQ. V lost 3 bases, J lost 6 bases, and 9 bases lay in between. The CDR3 DNA reads TGTGCCAGCAGCTTTGAGGGGCGCGAGCAGTACTTC. The encoded protein is CASSFEGREQYF. Variable domain in full (rest from reference TRBV7-6 and TRBJ2-7): GAGVSQSPRYKVTKRGQDVALRCDPISGHVSLYWYRQALGQGPEFLTYFNYEAQQDKSGLPNDRFSAERPEGSISTLTIQRTEQRDSAMYRCASSFEGREQYFGPGTRLTVT.

This chain connects TRBV7-2 to TRBJ2-2, with TRBD2 matching 12 bases. V trimming: 3 bases; J trimming: 2 bases; junction bases outside the gene matches: 4. Germline CDR1 is SGHTA and CDR2 is FQGNSA. The CDR3 extends over 17 amino acids. CDR3 loop: CASSFPSGRANTGELFF. The CDR3 nucleotides read TGTGCCAGCAGCTTTCCTAGCGGGAGGGCCAACACCGGGGAGCTGTTTTTT.

The chain is built from TRBV15 and TRBJ2-2, with 9 bases that match TRBD1. From germline, CDR1 is LNHNV and CDR2 YYDKDF (reference sequence). The junction had 9 bases not matched to a gene; V was cut back by 3 bases and J by 4 bases. The CDR3 length is 17 residues. CDR3 sequence (DNA): TGTGCCACCAGCAGTATACAGGGGGCGCGGGGCACCGGGGAGCTGTTTTTT. This codes for CATSSIQGARGTGELFF.

This rearrangement joins TRBV27 to TRBJ2-7; the match to TRBD2 covers 13 bases. Germline V CDR1 and CDR2: MNHEY, SMNVEV (reference sequence). After removal of 5 bases from V and 6 bases from J, the junction contained 4 bases not matched to a gene. The CDR3 runs 14 residues. The CDR3 nucleotides read TGTGCCAGCAGTCGGACTAGCGGGAGAACCGAGCAGTACTTC. Translation: CASSRTSGRTEQYF.

With regard to this clonotype: This may stem from a read error, because a much larger clone lies one nucleotide away. This chain joins TRBV5-1 and TRBJ1-5; TRBD1 matches 7 bases. The V gene's germline CDR1 is SGHRS and CDR2 YFSETQ. The CDR3 is 14 residues long. CDR3 amino acids: CANSLRQGEGPQHF. The CDR3 DNA follows: TGCGCCAACAGCTTGCGGCAGGGGGAAGGGCCCCAGCATTTT.

This clonotype was seen ten or more times. The chain couples TRBV12-3 or TRBV12-4 to TRBJ1-5; D is undetermined. The V gene lost 2 bases and the J gene lost 2 bases, with 4 bases spanning the gap. CDR3 size: 13 residues. CDR3: CASSLSGNQPQHF. The CDR3 nucleotides read TGTGCCAGCAGTTTATCGGGCAATCAGCCCCAGCATTTT.

This clonotype was counted between two and nine times. CDR3 region: CASSDGGLAAFF. The CDR3 region has the DNA TGTGCCAGCAGTGATGGGGGACTAGCAGCTTTCTTT. The chain has TRBV6-1 and TRBJ1-1; maybe TRBD1 (5 bases). V was trimmed by 3 bases and J by 10 bases, leaving 12 bases between them. The CDR3 is made up of 12 amino acids. Looked up from germline, CDR1 is MNHNS and CDR2 is SASEGT.

Many counts were recorded for this clonotype. The V and J genes are TRBV12-3 or TRBV12-4 and TRBJ2-1; no reliable D call. V shed 7 bases and J shed 3 bases, with 22 bases lying between them. The CDR3 is 17 amino acids. CDR3 nucleotides: TGTGCCAGCATTCGCTCCCGAGACATCCTAAACTACAATGAGCAGTTCTTC. Translating it yields CASIRSRDILNYNEQFF.

This clonotype occurred a few times. The rearrangement joins TRBV7-6 to TRBJ1-1, with D maybe TRBD1 (5 bases). CDR3 length: 14 amino acids. CDR1 SGHVS and CDR2 FNYEAQ come from the germline V gene. The ends were cut back, 5 bases at V and 7 bases at J, with 17 bases in the middle. For the CDR3, the DNA is TGTGCCAGCAGCCCCGAGGGACCGCGTGGTGAAGCTTTCTTT. Translation gives CASSPEGPRGEAFF.

Ten or more counts support this clonotype. The rearrangement uses TRBV19 and TRBJ2-1, with a tentative D call TRBD1 (6 bases). With 6 bases removed from V and 0 bases from J, the gap between germline ends came to 12 bases. The CDR3 is 15 residues long. The germline CDR1 and CDR2 sequences are LNHDA and SQIVND (reference sequence). The CDR3 nucleotides read TGTGCCAGTAGCCAGGACAGATCCTCCTACAATGAGCAGTTCTTC. Translated, it gives CASSQDRSSYNEQFF.

This clonotype has ten or more counts. This chain connects TRBV3-1 to TRBJ1-1; maybe TRBD1 (5 bases). Germline assignment: CDR1 LGHDT and CDR2 YNNKEL (reference sequence). V was clipped by 4 bases and J by 4 bases, with 13 bases between them. This CDR3 spans 14 amino acids. CDR3 DNA sequence: TGTGCCAGCAGCCCACCGGGACGCCTCACTGAAGCTTTCTTT. It translates to CASSPPGRLTEAFF. Full variable domain (remainder filled in from reference TRBV3-1 and TRBJ1-1): DTAVSQTPKYLVTQMGNDKSIKCEQNLGHDTMYWYKQDSKKFLKIMFSYNNKELIINETVPNRFSPKSPDKAHLNLHINSLELGDSAVYFCASSPPGRLTEAFFGQGTRLTVV.

This chain links TRBV24-1 with TRBJ2-1; D is uncertain. Trimming stripped 1 base from V and 7 bases from J, with 10 bases between. This CDR3 has 14 residues. Germline V gene lookup returns CDR1 KGHDR and CDR2 SFDVKD. CDR3 in amino acids: CATSDLGLINEQFF. The CDR3 DNA follows: TGTGCCACCAGTGATTTAGGGTTAATAAATGAGCAGTTCTTC.

This clonotype was found many times. This rearrangement joins TRBV4-3 to TRBJ1-2, with a weak D call TRBD1 (5 bases). The germline gives CDR1 LGHNA, CDR2 YSLEER. V lost 0 bases to trimming and J lost 8 bases, with 10 bases between them. The CDR3 is 13 amino acids. CDR3 in amino acids: CASSQEQGGGYTF. CDR3 coding DNA: TGCGCCAGCAGCCAAGAGCAGGGTGGCGGCTACACCTTC.

This clonotype appeared a few times. The chain links TRBV5-1 to TRBJ2-7; D is tentatively TRBD1 or TRBD2 (5 bases each). The ends were cut back, 0 bases at V and 0 bases at J, with 19 bases in the middle. Looked up from germline, CDR1 is SGHRS and CDR2 is YFSETQ. The CDR3 length is 18 residues. In DNA form, the CDR3 reads TGCGCCAGCAGCTTGGTTGCGGTCGGGGCAGGGCACTCCTACGAGCAGTACTTC. It translates to CASSLVAVGAGHSYEQYF.

This clonotype was seen ten or more times. V usage is TRBV7-8 and J usage is TRBJ2-7; TRBD1 or TRBD2 may be the D gene (6 bases each). Germline-derived CDR1 and CDR2 are SGHVS and FQNEAQ. The V end lost 5 bases, the J end lost 6 bases, and 14 bases lay between the germline ends. The CDR3 runs to 13 residues. CDR3 coding DNA: TGTGCCAGCAGCCTATACAAGGGGGGCGAGCAGTACTTC. As protein: CASSLYKGGEQYF.

Details on this clonotype: A read error may be the cause here, since a much bigger clone is one base away. Here the CDR3 omits its conserved ending phenylalanine or tryptophan, so a read error is the likely source. This chain joins TRBV29-1 and TRBJ2-7; 8 nucleotides agree with TRBD2. Germline V gene lookup returns CDR1 SQVTM and CDR2 ANQGSEA. The CDR3 covers 14 residues. The V gene end was trimmed by 3 bases and the J gene end by 5 bases; junction bases not matched to a gene: 9. DNA of the CDR3: TGCAGCGTTGAGGGCCCCGGGAGGGGAAACGAGCAGTACTAC. As protein: CSVEGPGRGNEQYY.

At least ten counts were recorded for this clonotype. This chain uses TRBV7-2 with TRBJ1-3; a possible D gene is TRBD1 (6 bases). The CDR3 runs 15 residues. CDR1 is SGHTA, CDR2 FQGNSA, per germline. The V end lost 1 base, the J end lost 9 bases, and 16 bases lay between the germline ends. Here the CDR3 reads CASSLDDRNAGTIYF. CDR3 bases: TGTGCCAGCAGCTTAGACGACAGGAATGCCGGCACCATATATTTT.

The table lists this clonotype with a few counts. The chain uses TRBV27 and TRBJ2-7, with 8 nucleotides matching TRBD1. Germline assignment: CDR1 MNHEY and CDR2 SMNVEV (reference sequence). This CDR3 contains 11 residues. Trimming took 4 bases from V and 11 from J; bases not matched to a gene: 4. CDR3 bases: TGTGCCAGCAGTTCGGACAGGGAGGAGTACTTC. Its translation: CASSSDREEYF.

As regards this clonotype: Given a much more abundant clone one base away, this may be a read error. The CDR3 DNA is TGTGTCAGCAGTTTTGGGGGGGAAGGCGGGGAGCTGTTTTTT. It codes for CVSSFGGEGGELFF. This chain connects TRBV12-3 or TRBV12-4 to TRBJ2-2, with 7 bases matching TRBD2. This CDR3 spans 14 amino acids.

This clonotype has ten or more counts. This chain links TRBV7-9 with TRBJ2-1; D unresolved. The CDR3 loop spans 16 amino acids. Between the trimmed V and J ends, which lost 7 bases and 1 base, there was a span of 17 bases. CDR1 and CDR2 (germline): SEHNR, FQNEAQ (reference sequence). The CDR3 reads CASNPSDWGSYNEQFF. In nucleotides, the CDR3 is TGTGCCAGCAACCCCTCCGACTGGGGTTCCTACAATGAGCAGTTCTTC.

The chain is built from TRBV6-4 and TRBJ2-3, with 9 positions matching TRBD2. Germline V lookup: CDR1 MRHNA, CDR2 SNTAGT. The trim removed 4 bases at V and 5 bases at J, leaving 10 bases unmatched. The CDR3 is 16 amino acids. The DNA of the CDR3 is TGTGCCAGCAGTGCCGACGCGGGAGGGCCTCAAGATACGCAGTATTTT. Translated, it gives CASSADAGGPQDTQYF.